A selection of T cell receptor beta chains follows, all from one sample in a study of blood T cell repertoires in COVID-19. Sequencing used immunoSEQ multiplex PCR; TCRdb keeps in-frame clones, though not all of them. The sample has hundreds of thousands of clones, 87% seen once. Sequencing input: PBMCs or T cells enriched from blood (not recorded which). The receptors stem from a woman aged 40 to 50 who had recovered from COVID-19. CDR3s include the opening cysteine and the closing phenylalanine or tryptophan. A D gene is named only where the DNA matches it firmly. The size of a clone is reported for some rows only, either as once, few or many, or as a class for expanded clones.

>-|TRBV28|-|TRBJ1-5
CASSTGRHQPQHF
TGTGCCAGCAGTACAGGGCGGCATCAGCCCCAGCATTTT
>-|TRBV7-3|-|TRBJ1-2
CASTQNVGEVRHPFDYGYTF
TGTGCCAGCACCCAAAATGTGGGGGAGGTCAGGCACCCTTTTGACTATGGCTACACCTTC
>-|TRBV28|TRBD1|TRBJ1-6
CASKSQGWGYNSPLHF
TGTGCCAGCAAATCACAGGGGTGGGGTTATAATTCACCCCTCCACTTT
>-|TRBV5-4|TRBD1|TRBJ2-2
CASSFDRGLSTGELFF
TGTGCCAGCAGCTTTGACAGGGGGCTTAGCACCGGGGAGCTGTTTTTT
>-|TRBV30|-|TRBJ2-3
CAWKGWGRGADTQYF
TGTGCCTGGAAGGGGTGGGGCCGTGGCGCAGATACGCAGTATTTT
>-|TRBV7-9|-|TRBJ1-3
CASSSIQGMGNTIYF
TGTGCCAGCAGCTCGATTCAGGGAATGGGAAACACCATATATTTT
>-|TRBV6-5|-|TRBJ1-4
CASSYNANEKLFF
TGTGCCAGCAGTTATAATGCTAATGAAAAACTGTTTTTT
>-|TRBV28|-|TRBJ1-6
CASRTAGRNSPLHF
TGTGCCAGCCGAACCGCAGGGAGGAATTCACCCCTCCACTTT
>-|TRBV29-1|-|TRBJ2-2
CSVRPQGKMNTGELFF
TGCAGCGTAAGGCCCCAGGGCAAAATGAACACCGGGGAGCTGTTTTTT
>-|TRBV9|TRBD1|TRBJ2-6
CASSVGQTGPTGANVLTF
TGTGCCAGCAGCGTAGGCCAGACAGGGCCAACTGGGGCCAACGTCCTGACTTTC
>-|TRBV30|-|TRBJ2-3
CAWSGQNTDTQYF
TGTGCCTGGAGTGGACAAAACACAGATACGCAGTATTTT
>-|TRBV2|-|TRBJ1-1
CASSEAPRDTEAFF
TGTGCCAGCAGTGAGGCCCCGAGGGACACTGAAGCTTTCTTT
>-|TRBV5-1|TRBD1|TRBJ2-7
CASSLGQGAIYEQYF
TGCGCCAGCAGCTTGGGACAGGGGGCTATCTACGAGCAGTACTTC
>-|TRBV28|TRBD2|TRBJ2-7
CASSRRREMPFEGEQYF
TGTGCCAGCAGTCGCCGGCGGGAGATGCCATTCGAGGGGGAGCAGTACTTC
>few|TRBV5-6|TRBD2|TRBJ2-5
CASSFRTSGRGETQYF
TGTGCCAGCAGCTTCCGAACTAGCGGGAGGGGCGAGACCCAGTACTTC
>once|TRBV19|TRBD1|TRBJ1-6
CASQDRGDSPLHF
TGTGCCAGCCAAGACAGGGGCGACTCACCCCTCCACTTT
>-|TRBV7-3|-|TRBJ2-5
CASSQQVEETQYF
TGTGCCAGCAGCCAACAGGTAGAAGAGACCCAGTACTTC
>-|TRBV7-2|TRBD2|TRBJ2-3
CASSLEWGTSATDTQYF
TGTGCCAGCAGCTTAGAGTGGGGGACTAGCGCTACAGATACGCAGTATTTT
>-|TRBV28|TRBD1|TRBJ2-7
CASSLGTGMYEQYF
TGTGCCAGCAGTTTGGGGACAGGGATGTACGAGCAGTACTTC
>-|TRBV5-1|-|TRBJ1-6
CASSLEGELDSPLHF
TGCGCCAGCAGCTTGGAGGGGGAATTGGATTCACCCCTCCACTTT
>-|TRBV7-2|TRBD2|TRBJ2-1
CASSFLGLAAYNEQFF
TGTGCCAGCAGCTTTTTGGGACTAGCGGCGTACAATGAGCAGTTCTTC
>few|TRBV7-9|TRBD1|TRBJ1-2
CASSLARWDRDGYTF
TGTGCCAGCAGCTTAGCGCGGTGGGACAGGGACGGCTACACCTTC
>-|TRBV24-1|TRBD2|TRBJ2-1
CATSDFADSSGTSYNEQFF
TGTGCCACCAGTGATTTTGCGGATTCTAGCGGCACCTCCTACAATGAGCAGTTCTTC
>-|TRBV4-3|TRBD1|TRBJ1-6
CASSQQGAWSSPLHF
TGCGCCAGCAGCCAACAGGGGGCTTGGAGTTCACCCCTCCACTTT
>-|TRBV12-3/TRBV12-4|TRBD1|TRBJ1-3
CASSGQGRNTIYF
TGTGCCAGCAGCGGACAGGGCCGAAACACCATATATTTT
>-|TRBV18|TRBD1|TRBJ1-2
CASSSGQGGPVYGYTF
TGTGCCAGCTCATCCGGACAGGGAGGACCTGTCTATGGCTACACCTTC
>-|TRBV10-1|-|TRBJ2-3
CASSDPEYTDTQYF
TGCGCCAGCAGTGATCCGGAGTACACAGATACGCAGTATTTT
>-|TRBV3-1/TRBV3-2|TRBD2|TRBJ2-1
CASSQDGSGRSSYNEQFF
TGTGCCAGCAGCCAAGATGGGAGCGGGAGGTCCTCCTACAATGAGCAGTTCTTC
>-|TRBV24-1|TRBD1|TRBJ2-2
CATSDTGTGGGQGTGELFF
TGTGCCACCAGTGACACCGGGACAGGGGGCGGACAGGGCACCGGGGAGCTGTTTTTT
>few|TRBV20-1|TRBD2|TRBJ2-7
CSASSSGSLSYEQYF
TGCAGTGCTAGTTCTAGCGGGAGTTTGTCCTACGAGCAGTACTTC
>once|TRBV7-3|-|TRBJ1-2
CASSLTGADYGYTF
TGTGCCAGCAGCTTAACGGGGGCGGACTATGGCTACACCTTC
>-|TRBV4-3|TRBD1|TRBJ2-1
CASSQNRGLSGHSYNEQFF
TGCGCCAGCAGCCAAAACAGGGGGCTTAGCGGGCACTCCTACAATGAGCAGTTCTTC
>-|TRBV28|-|TRBJ1-3
CASSSVGNTIYF
TGTGCCAGCAGCTCGGTGGGAAACACCATATATTTT
>-|TRBV29-1|TRBD2|TRBJ2-4
CSVWTSGRANIQYF
TGCAGCGTCTGGACTAGCGGGAGGGCGAACATTCAGTACTTC
>-|TRBV11-2|-|TRBJ1-2
CASSLVRTTNYGYTF
TGTGCCAGCAGCTTAGTCCGGACAACTAACTATGGCTACACCTTC
>-|TRBV5-5|-|TRBJ2-5
CASSQTGTLGTQYF
TGTGCCAGCAGCCAGACAGGCACTTTGGGGACCCAGTACTTC
>many|TRBV5-6|TRBD1|TRBJ1-5
CASSRTGGDNQPQHF
TGTGCCAGCAGCAGGACAGGGGGCGATAATCAGCCCCAGCATTTT
>-|TRBV5-1|-|TRBJ2-1
CASSLALNEQFF
TGCGCCAGCAGCTTGGCCCTCAATGAGCAGTTCTTC
>-|TRBV11-2|TRBD1|TRBJ1-4
CASWSGQINEKLFF
TGTGCCAGCTGGTCGGGACAGATAAATGAAAAACTGTTTTTT
>-|TRBV7-9|-|TRBJ1-5
CASSGDTSNQPQHF
TGTGCCAGCAGCGGCGACACAAGCAATCAGCCCCAGCATTTT
>-|TRBV21-1|-|TRBJ2-1
CASRPGRGGEFF
TGTGCCAGCAGACCTGGAAGGGGGGGGGAGTTCTTC
>-|TRBV14|TRBD2|TRBJ2-1
CASSRAGLAGGDNEQFF
TGTGCCAGCAGCCGAGCAGGGCTAGCGGGAGGGGACAATGAGCAGTTCTTC
>once|TRBV27|-|TRBJ2-7
CASSYTRVSYEQYF
TGTGCCAGCAGTTACACCAGGGTTTCCTACGAGCAGTACTTC
>-|TRBV6-5|-|TRBJ1-1
CASSFWSNTEAFF
TGTGCCAGCAGTTTTTGGAGTAACACTGAAGCTTTCTTT
>-|TRBV18|TRBD2|TRBJ2-7
CASSHTSGGIYEQYF
TGTGCCAGCTCGCACACTAGCGGGGGTATCTACGAGCAGTACTTC